The clone carrying this T cell receptor beta chain was seen a handful of times. TCRdb reprocessed the PCR reads with MiXCR, giving one entry per CDR3 protein. The sample includes about 15,000 distinct CDR3 sequences, roughly 50% seen only once; the top ten take roughly 34%. This sample is part of a study of tumor-infiltrating lymphocytes in oesophageal squamous cell carcinoma. Sequencing used esophageal tumor tissue. The sequence derives from a female donor with esophageal squamous cell carcinoma.

CDR3 residues: CSASPRGLREQFF. CDR3 sequence (DNA): TGCAGTGCTAGTCCCAGGGGACTACGTGAGCAGTTCTTC. This sequence joins TRBV20-1 and TRBJ2-1, with a tentative D call TRBD2 (7 bases). Trimming stripped 3 bases from V and 9 bases from J, with 15 bases between. Germline loops: CDR1 DFQATT, CDR2 SNEGSKA (reference sequence). The CDR3 loop spans 13 amino acids.